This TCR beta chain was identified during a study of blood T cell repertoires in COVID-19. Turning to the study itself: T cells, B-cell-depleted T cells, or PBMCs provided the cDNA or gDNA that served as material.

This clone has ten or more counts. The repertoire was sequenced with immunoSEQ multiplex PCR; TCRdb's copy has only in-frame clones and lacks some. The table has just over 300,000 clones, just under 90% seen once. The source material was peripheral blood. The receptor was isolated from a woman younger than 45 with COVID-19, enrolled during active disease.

The CDR3 DNA follows: TGTGCCAGCAGCACCGACAGGGGGAACGGAAAACTGTTTTTT. Amino acids: CASSTDRGNGKLFF. This chain links TRBV2 with TRBJ1-4; 9 bases fit TRBD1. Germline V gene sequence: CDR1 SNHLY, CDR2 FYNNEI. This CDR3 comprises 14 residues. V was clipped by 6 bases and J by 10 bases; unmatched bases: 9.